The TCR beta chain under discussion was sequenced for a study of OX40 agonist ivuxolimab in advanced cancers. About the research overall: Six ivuxolimab dose levels, 0.01 to 10 mg/kg, were given intravenously every 2 weeks.

Sequencing used immunoSEQ multiplex PCR; TCRdb keeps in-frame clones, though not all of them. Among about 79,000 clones listed, around 94% were seen once. General observations from the study: Some of the lowest clonal expansion was seen in partial responders at 0.1-3.0 mg/kg.

Comments on this clone: The antigen is undetermined.

The germline V gene encodes CDR1 SGHNT and CDR2 YYREEE (reference sequence). Trimming removed 3 bases at V and 3 bases at J, with 19 bases between. The CDR3 is 16 amino acids. This sequence was found in an adult with an advanced solid tumor such as melanoma, head and neck, liver or kidney cancer. Sequencing used CD4+ or CD8+ T cells sorted from blood, obtained in a trial of the OX40 agonist ivuxolimab. J is TRBJ2-7 and V is TRBV5-4, with D perhaps TRBD2 (5 bases). CDR3 loop: CASSYGEGLGGYEQYF. The CDR3 DNA follows: TGTGCCAGCAGCTACGGCGAGGGATTGGGCGGCTACGAGCAGTACTTC.